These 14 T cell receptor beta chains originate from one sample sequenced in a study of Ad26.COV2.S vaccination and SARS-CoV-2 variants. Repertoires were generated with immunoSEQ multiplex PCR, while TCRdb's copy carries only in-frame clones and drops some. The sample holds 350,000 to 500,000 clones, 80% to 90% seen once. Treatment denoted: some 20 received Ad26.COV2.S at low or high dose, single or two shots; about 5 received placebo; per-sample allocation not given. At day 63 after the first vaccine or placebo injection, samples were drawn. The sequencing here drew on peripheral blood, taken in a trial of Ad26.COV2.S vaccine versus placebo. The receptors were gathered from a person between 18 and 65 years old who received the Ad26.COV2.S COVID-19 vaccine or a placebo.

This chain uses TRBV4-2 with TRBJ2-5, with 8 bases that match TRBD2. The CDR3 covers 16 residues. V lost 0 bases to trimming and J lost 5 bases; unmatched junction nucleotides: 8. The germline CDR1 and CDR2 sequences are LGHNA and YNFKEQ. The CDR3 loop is CASSQEGTRGSETQYF. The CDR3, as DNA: TGTGCCAGCAGCCAAGAAGGGACTAGGGGTTCGGAGACCCAGTACTTC.

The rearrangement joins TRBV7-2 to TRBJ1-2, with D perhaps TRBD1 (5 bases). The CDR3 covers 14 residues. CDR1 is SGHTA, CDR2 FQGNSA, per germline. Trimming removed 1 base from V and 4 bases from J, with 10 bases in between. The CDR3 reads CASSLGPRVYGYTF. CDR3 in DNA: TGTGCCAGCAGCTTAGGACCCAGGGTCTATGGCTACACCTTC.

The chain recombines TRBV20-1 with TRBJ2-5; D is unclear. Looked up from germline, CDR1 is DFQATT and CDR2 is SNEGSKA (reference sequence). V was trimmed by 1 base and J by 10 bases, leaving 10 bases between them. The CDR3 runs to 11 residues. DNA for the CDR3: TGCAGTGCTAGAGGTTTCGGAGACCAGTACTTC. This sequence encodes CSARGFGDQYF.

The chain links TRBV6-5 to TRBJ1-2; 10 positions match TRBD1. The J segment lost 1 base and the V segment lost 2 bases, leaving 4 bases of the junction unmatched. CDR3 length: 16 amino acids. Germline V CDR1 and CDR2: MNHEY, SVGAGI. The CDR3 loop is CASSYEGTGDNYGYTF. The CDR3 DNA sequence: TGTGCCAGCAGTTACGAAGGGACAGGGGATAACTATGGCTACACCTTC.

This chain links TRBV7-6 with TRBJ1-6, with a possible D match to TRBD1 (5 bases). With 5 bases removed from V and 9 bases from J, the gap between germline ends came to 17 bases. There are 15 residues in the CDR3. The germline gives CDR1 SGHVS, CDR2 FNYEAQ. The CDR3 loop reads CASSLQEGWSSPLHF. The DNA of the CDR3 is TGTGCCAGCAGCCTACAGGAGGGTTGGAGTTCACCCCTCCACTTT. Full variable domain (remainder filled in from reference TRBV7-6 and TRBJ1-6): GAGVSQSPRYKVTKRGQDVALRCDPISGHVSLYWYRQALGQGPEFLTYFNYEAQQDKSGLPNDRFSAERPEGSISTLTIQRTEQRDSAMYRCASSLQEGWSSPLHFGNGTRLTVT.

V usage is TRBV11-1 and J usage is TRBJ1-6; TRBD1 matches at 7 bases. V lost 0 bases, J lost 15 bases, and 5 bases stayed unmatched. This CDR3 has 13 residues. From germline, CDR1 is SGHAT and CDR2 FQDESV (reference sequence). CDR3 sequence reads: CASSLATGDSLHF. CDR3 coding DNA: TGTGCCAGCAGCTTAGCGACGGGGGACAGCCTCCACTTT. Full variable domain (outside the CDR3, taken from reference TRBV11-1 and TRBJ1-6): EAEVAQSPRYKITEKSQAVAFWCDPISGHATLYWYRQILGQGPELLVQFQDESVVDDSQLPKDRFSAERLKGVDSTLKIQPAELGDSAMYLCASSLATGDSLHFGNGTRLTVT.

The CDR3 DNA follows: TGTGCCAGCAGCGAGGGACAGGGAAACTATGGCTACACCTTC. It translates to CASSEGQGNYGYTF. J is TRBJ1-2 and V is TRBV5-4; 9 nucleotides line up with TRBD1. CDR1 and CDR2 from the germline V gene are SGHNT and YYREEE (reference sequence). This CDR3 spans 14 amino acids. The V and J ends lost 4 bases and 2 bases, in that order; junction bases with no gene match: 3.

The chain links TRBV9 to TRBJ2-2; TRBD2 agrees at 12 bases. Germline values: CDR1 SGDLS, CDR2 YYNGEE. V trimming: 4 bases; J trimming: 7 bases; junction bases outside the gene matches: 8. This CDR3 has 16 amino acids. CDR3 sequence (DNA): TGTGCCAGCAGCTTAGGACTAGCGGGGTATGTCGGGGAGCTGTTTTTT. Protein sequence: CASSLGLAGYVGELFF.

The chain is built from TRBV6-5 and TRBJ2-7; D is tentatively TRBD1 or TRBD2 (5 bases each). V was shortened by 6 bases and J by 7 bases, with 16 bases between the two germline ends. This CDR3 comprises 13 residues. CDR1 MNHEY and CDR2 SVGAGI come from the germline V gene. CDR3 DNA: TGTGCCAGCAGATCGGGGACCCGCGGGGAGCAGTACTTC. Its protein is CASRSGTRGEQYF.

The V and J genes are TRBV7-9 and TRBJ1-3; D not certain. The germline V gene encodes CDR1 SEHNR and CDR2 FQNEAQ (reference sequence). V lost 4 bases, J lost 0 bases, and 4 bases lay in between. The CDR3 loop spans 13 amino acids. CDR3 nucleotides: TGTGCCAGCAGCTGGGGCTCTGGAAACACCATATATTTT. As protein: CASSWGSGNTIYF. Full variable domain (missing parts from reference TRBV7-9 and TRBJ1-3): DTGVSQNPRHKITKRGQNVTFRCDPISEHNRLYWYRQTLGQGPEFLTYFQNEAQLEKSRLLSDRFSAERPKGSFSTLEIQRTEQGDSAMYLCASSWGSGNTIYFGEGSWLTVV.

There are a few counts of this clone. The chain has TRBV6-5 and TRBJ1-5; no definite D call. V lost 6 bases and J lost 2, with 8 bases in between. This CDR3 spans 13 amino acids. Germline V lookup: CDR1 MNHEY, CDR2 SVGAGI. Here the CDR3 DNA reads TGTGCCAGCAGGCAGGACGGCAATCAGCCCCAGCATTTT. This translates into CASRQDGNQPQHF.

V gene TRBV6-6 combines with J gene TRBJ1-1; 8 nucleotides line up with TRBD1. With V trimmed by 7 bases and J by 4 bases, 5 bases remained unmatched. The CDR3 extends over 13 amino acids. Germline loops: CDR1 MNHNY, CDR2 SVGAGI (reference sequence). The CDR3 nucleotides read TGTGCCAGCACCGACAGGGGTGGCACTGAAGCTTTCTTT. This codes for CASTDRGGTEAFF.

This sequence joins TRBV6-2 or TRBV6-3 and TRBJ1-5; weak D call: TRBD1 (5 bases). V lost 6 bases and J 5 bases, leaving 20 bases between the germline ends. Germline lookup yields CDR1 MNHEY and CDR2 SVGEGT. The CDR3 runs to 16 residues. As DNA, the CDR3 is TGTGCCAGCAGCCTCGTCCAGGGAAGTGTGCATCAGCCCCAGCATTTT. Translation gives CASSLVQGSVHQPQHF.

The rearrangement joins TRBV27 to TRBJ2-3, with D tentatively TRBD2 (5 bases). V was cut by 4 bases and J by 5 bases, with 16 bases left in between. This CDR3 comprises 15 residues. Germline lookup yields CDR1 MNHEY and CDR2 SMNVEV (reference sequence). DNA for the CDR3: TGTGCCAGCAGTTCCCGAGGGAGAGTTCAAGATACGCAGTATTTT. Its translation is CASSSRGRVQDTQYF.